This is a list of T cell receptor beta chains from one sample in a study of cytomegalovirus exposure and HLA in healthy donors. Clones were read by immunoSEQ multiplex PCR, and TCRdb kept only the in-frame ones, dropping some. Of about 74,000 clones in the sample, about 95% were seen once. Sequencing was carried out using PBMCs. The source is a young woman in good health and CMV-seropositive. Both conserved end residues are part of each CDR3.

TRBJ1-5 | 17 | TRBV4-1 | CASSQPPGQREDQPQHF
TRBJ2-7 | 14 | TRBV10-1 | CASSEEREGDEQYF
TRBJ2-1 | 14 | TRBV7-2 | CASSLASGGNEQFF
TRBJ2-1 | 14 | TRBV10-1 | CASSAAAGANEQFF
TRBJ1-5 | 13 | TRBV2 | CASSESGDQPQHF
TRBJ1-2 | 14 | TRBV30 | CAWETGAGEYGYTF
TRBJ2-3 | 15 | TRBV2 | CASRGLAESTDTQYF
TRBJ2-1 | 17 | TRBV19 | CASSMKILKLAADEQFF
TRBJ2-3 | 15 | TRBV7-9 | CASSFQGASTDTQYF
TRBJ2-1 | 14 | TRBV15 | CATSKPGGDSEQFF
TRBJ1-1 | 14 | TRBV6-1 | CASMLVYRNTEAFF
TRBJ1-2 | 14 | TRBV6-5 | CASTTSTGAYGYTF
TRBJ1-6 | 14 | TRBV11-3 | CASSNRQTNSPLHF
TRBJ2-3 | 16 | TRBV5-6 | CASSLLAGVSTDTQYF
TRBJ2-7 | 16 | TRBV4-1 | CASSRNPGQGLDEQYF
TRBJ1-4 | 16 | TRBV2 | CARGQDGPATNEKLFF
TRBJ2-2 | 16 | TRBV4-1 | CASSQDEKGEAGELFF
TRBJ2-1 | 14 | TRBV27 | CASSLWPGDNEQFF
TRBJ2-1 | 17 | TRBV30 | CAWRPQGPWAVYNEQFF
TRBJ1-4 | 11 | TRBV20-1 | CSALQGIELFF
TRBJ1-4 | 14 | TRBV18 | CASSLMTDSEKLFF
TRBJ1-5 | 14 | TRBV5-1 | CASSLGQANQPQHF
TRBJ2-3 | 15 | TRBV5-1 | CASSSLAGSTDTQYF
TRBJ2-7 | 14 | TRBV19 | CASRPKGQLYEQYF
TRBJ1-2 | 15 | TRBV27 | CASQNRPTGPYGYTF
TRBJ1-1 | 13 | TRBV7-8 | CASSPGRGTEAFF
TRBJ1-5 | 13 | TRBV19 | CASSLFSNQPQHF
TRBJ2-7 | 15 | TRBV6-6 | CASSYESTGGYEQYF
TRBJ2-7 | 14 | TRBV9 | CASSEGLGRREQYF
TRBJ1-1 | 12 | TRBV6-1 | CASSGTRQGAFF
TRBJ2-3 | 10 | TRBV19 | CASRAASFHF
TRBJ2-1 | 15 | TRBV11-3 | CASSPDSSSYNEQFF
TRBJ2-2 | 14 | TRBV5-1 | CASSLTANTGELFF
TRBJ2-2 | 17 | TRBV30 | CAWSVVQGPANTGELFF
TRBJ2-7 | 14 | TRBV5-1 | CASSPHTSVYEQYF
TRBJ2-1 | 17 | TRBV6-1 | CASSVLGGRYSYNEQFF
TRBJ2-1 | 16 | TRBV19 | CASSSPGIAGVREQFF
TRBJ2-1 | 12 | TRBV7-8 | CASSPRGYEQFF
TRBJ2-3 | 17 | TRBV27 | CASGLAGVTRGTDTQYF
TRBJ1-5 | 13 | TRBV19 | CASSAGQAQPQHF
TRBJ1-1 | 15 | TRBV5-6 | CASSVGQPYNTEAFF
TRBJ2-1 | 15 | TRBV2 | CASSRTTGSYNEQFF
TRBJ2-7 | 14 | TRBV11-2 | CASSLDRGRYEQYF
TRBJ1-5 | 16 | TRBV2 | CASSPIRQGQYQPQHF